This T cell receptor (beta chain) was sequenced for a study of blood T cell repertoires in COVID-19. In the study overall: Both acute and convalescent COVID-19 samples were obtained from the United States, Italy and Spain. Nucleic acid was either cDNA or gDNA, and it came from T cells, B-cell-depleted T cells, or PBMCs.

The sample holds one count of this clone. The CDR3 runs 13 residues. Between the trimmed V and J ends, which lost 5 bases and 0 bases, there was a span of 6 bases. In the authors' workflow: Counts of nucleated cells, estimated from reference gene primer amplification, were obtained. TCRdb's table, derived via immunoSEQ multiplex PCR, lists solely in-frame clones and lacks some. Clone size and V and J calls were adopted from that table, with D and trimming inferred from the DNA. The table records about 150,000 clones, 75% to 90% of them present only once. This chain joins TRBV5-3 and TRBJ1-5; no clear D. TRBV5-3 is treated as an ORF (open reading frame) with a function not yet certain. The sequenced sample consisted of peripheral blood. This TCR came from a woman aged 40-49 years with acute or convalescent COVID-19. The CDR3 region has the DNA TGTGCCAGAAGACCGGGTAGCAATCAGCCCCAGCATTTT. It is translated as CARRPGSNQPQHF.